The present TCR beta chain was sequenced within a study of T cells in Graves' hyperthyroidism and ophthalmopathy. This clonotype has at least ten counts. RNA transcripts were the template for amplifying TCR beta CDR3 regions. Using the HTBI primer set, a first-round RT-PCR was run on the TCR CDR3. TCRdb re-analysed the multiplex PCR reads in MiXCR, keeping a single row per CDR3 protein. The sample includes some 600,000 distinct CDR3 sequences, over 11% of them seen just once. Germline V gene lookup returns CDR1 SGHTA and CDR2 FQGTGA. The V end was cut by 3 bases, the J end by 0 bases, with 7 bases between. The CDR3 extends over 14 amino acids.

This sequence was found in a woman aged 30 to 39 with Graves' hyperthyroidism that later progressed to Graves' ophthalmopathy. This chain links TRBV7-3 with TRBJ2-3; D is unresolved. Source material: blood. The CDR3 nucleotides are TGTGCCAGCAGCTTGGATGAGAGCACAGATACGCAGTATTTT. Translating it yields CASSLDESTDTQYF.